The 30 T cell receptor beta chains presented below share a single source sample, sequenced in a study of T cell repertoires in cytomegalovirus infection. TCRdb re-analysed the reads in MiXCR, keeping a single row per CDR3 protein. The table lists about 530,000 distinct CDR3 sequences, more than 25% of them singletons. The sample comprised PBMCs. These receptors all stem from a human donor in good health (CMV status not recorded). Some clones in this sample may be carry-over from other donors' samples.

This clonotype showed up just a few times. The V gene is TRBV19, the J gene TRBJ1-3; possibly TRBD1 for D (6 bases). V lost 7 bases and J 1 base, leaving 14 bases between the germline ends. Germline CDR1 is LNHDA and CDR2 is SQIVND (reference sequence). This CDR3 spans 15 amino acids. As DNA, the CDR3 is TGTGCCAGTACCCCCAGGGGAACATCTGGAAACACCATATATTTT. It is translated as CASTPRGTSGNTIYF.

This sequence joins TRBV12-3 or TRBV12-4 and TRBJ2-3, with 7 bases lining up with TRBD2. Germline trimming cut 6 bases from V and 1 base from J; bases unmatched to any gene: 19. The CDR3 covers 19 residues. The chain's CDR3 is CASSRISAGPYRGTDTQYF. CDR3 sequence (DNA): TGTGCCAGCAGCCGAATCTCAGCGGGACCTTATCGGGGCACAGATACGCAGTATTTT.

The J gene is TRBJ1-2, the V gene TRBV10-3; 10 bases map to TRBD1. The V and J ends lost 8 bases and 4 bases, in that order; junction bases with no gene match: 7. The V gene's germline CDR1 is ENHRY and CDR2 SYGVKD. The CDR3 sequence is 14 residues long. The CDR3 protein is CAIGRGQGSYGYTF. CDR3 bases: TGTGCCATCGGACGGGGACAGGGGAGCTATGGCTACACCTTC.

This clonotype was found a few times. The chain joins TRBV11-2 to TRBJ2-7; 7 bases are shared with TRBD2. From germline, CDR1 is SGHAT and CDR2 FQNNGV. The junction had 6 bases not matched to a gene; V was cut back by 2 bases and J by 2 bases. This CDR3 is 15 amino acids long. The DNA of the CDR3 is TGTGCCAGCAGCTTAACGGGGGAGGGGACCTACGAGCAGTACTTC. Residues: CASSLTGEGTYEQYF.

This clonotype has at least ten counts. CDR3 loop: CASSLLGTREQYF. CDR3 sequence (DNA): TGTGCCAGCAGTTTATTAGGAACGCGGGAGCAGTACTTC. This chain uses TRBV12-3 or TRBV12-4 with TRBJ2-7; D is unresolved. This CDR3 comprises 13 residues. Trimming took off 2 bases at V and 7 bases at J, with 12 bases between the two ends.

This clonotype has at least ten counts. The chain combines TRBV5-6 with TRBJ2-1, with 10 bases aligning to TRBD2. Germline V gene lookup returns CDR1 SGHDT and CDR2 YYEEEE. This CDR3 has 14 amino acids. The junction had 2 bases not matched to a gene; V was cut back by 1 base and J by 7 bases. CDR3 DNA: TGTGCCAGCAGCTTGCCTAGCGGGAGAAATGAGCAGTTCTTC. This translates into CASSLPSGRNEQFF.

The chain has TRBV19 and TRBJ1-5; D call uncertain. V was pared by 6 bases and J by 0 bases, with 12 bases between. Per germline, CDR1 LNHDA and CDR2 SQIVND (reference sequence). This CDR3 region has 15 residues. This CDR3 reads CASRNESYSNQPQHF. CDR3 nucleotides: TGTGCCAGTAGGAACGAGTCTTATAGCAATCAGCCCCAGCATTTT.

The CDR3 region is CASRLWGAEGTGELFF. The CDR3 DNA sequence: TGTGCCAGCAGACTCTGGGGGGCTGAAGGGACCGGGGAGCTGTTTTTT. The chain is built from TRBV28 and TRBJ2-2; D might be TRBD1 or TRBD2, each matching 6 bases. V was pared by 6 bases and J by 5 bases, with 19 bases between. Looked up from germline, CDR1 is MDHEN and CDR2 is SYDVKM. The length of the CDR3 is 16 residues.

This clonotype was found a few times. The chain has TRBV6-2 or TRBV6-3 and TRBJ1-5; perhaps TRBD1 as D (6 bases). The V gene's germline CDR1 is MNHEY and CDR2 SVGEGT. The V gene lost 6 bases and the J gene lost 0 bases, with 15 bases spanning the gap. The length of the CDR3 is 16 residues. The CDR3 protein is CASSRLRQASNQPQHF. CDR3 nucleotide sequence: TGTGCCAGCAGCAGGCTCCGACAGGCTAGCAATCAGCCCCAGCATTTT.

This chain links TRBV27 with TRBJ2-1, with 13 bases matching TRBD2. CDR1 and CDR2 (germline): MNHEY, SMNVEV (reference sequence). Losses at the gene ends were 6 bases for V and 9 bases for J; bases not matched to a gene: 5. There are 14 residues in the CDR3. The CDR3 loop is CASRPGLAGIEQFF. The CDR3 bases are TGTGCCAGCAGACCGGGACTAGCGGGAATTGAGCAGTTCTTC.

V gene TRBV12-3 or TRBV12-4 combines with J gene TRBJ2-5; unclear D gene. There are 13 residues in the CDR3. V dropped 2 bases and J dropped 6 bases, with 10 bases sitting between them. CDR3 sequence (DNA): TGTGCCAGCAGTTTAAACACCCCCCAGACCCAGTACTTC. It translates to CASSLNTPQTQYF.

The chain couples TRBV7-8 to TRBJ2-6, with D possibly TRBD1 on 6 matching bases. CDR3 length: 15 amino acids. Between the trimmed V and J ends, which lost 5 bases and 1 base, there was a span of 9 bases. CDR1 SGHVS and CDR2 FQNEAQ come from the germline V gene. Written as DNA, the CDR3 is TGTGCCAGCAGCAGGACAGAGTCTGGGGCCAACGTCCTGACTTTC. Protein product: CASSRTESGANVLTF.

The rearrangement joins TRBV20-1 to TRBJ1-1, with unresolved D. Germline V gives CDR1 DFQATT, CDR2 SNEGSKA (reference sequence). The CDR3 is 14 residues long. Trimming left V 3 bases short and J 1 base short, with 12 bases between. CDR3 nucleotides: TGCAGTGCTAGTATCCGGGCCCCGAACACTGAAGCTTTCTTT. Translated, it gives CSASIRAPNTEAFF.

This clonotype was picked up many times. This chain joins TRBV12-3 or TRBV12-4 and TRBJ1-2; no clear D gene. This CDR3 region has 12 residues. V lost 3 bases, J lost 2 bases, and 4 bases lay in between. CDR3: CASSLQNYGYTF. The CDR3 DNA is TGTGCCAGCAGTTTGCAGAACTATGGCTACACCTTC.

This clonotype was detected a few times. The DNA of the CDR3 is TGTGCCAGCAGCCCAGAGGGTAGCGGGACCTCCTACAATGAGCAGTTCTTC. Encoded protein: CASSPEGSGTSYNEQFF. This rearrangement joins TRBV9 to TRBJ2-1; 8 bases are a match to TRBD2. CDR3 length: 17 amino acids. CDR1 and CDR2 from the germline V gene are SGDLS and YYNGEE. J lost 0 bases, V lost 4 bases, and 9 bases had no gene match.

This sequence joins TRBV4-3 and TRBJ1-2; no clear D gene. Germline CDR1 reads LGHNA; CDR2 reads YSLEER. V dropped 3 bases and J dropped 4 bases, with 12 bases sitting between them. There are 14 residues in the CDR3. CDR3 protein: CASSQVYRGYGYTF. The CDR3 DNA reads TGCGCCAGCAGCCAGGTCTATAGAGGCTATGGCTACACCTTC.

This sequence joins TRBV7-8 and TRBJ2-5; 7 nucleotides line up with TRBD1. The CDR3 loop spans 15 amino acids. Germline V gene sequence: CDR1 SGHVS, CDR2 FQNEAQ. V lost 5 bases to trimming and J lost 2 bases; unmatched junction nucleotides: 8. CDR3 sequence: CASSPVGDRQETQYF. CDR3 nucleotides: TGTGCCAGCAGCCCCGTAGGGGACAGACAAGAGACCCAGTACTTC.

This clonotype has more than one count but fewer than ten. The rearrangement joins TRBV29-1 to TRBJ2-7, with TRBD2 matching over 14 bases. CDR1 and CDR2 from the germline V gene are SQVTM and ANQGSEA. The CDR3 consists of 14 residues. Losses at the gene ends were 6 bases for V and 7 bases for J; bases not matched to a gene: 8. For the CDR3, the DNA is TGCAGCGTAGTGGGACTAGCGGGAGCGCAGGAGCAGTACTTC. Residues: CSVVGLAGAQEQYF.

The sample holds a few counts of this clonotype. CDR3 nucleotides: TGCAGCGTTGTCCGCCAGGGAGGCTACGAGCAGTACTTC. As protein: CSVVRQGGYEQYF. V is TRBV29-1 and J is TRBJ2-7; D is possibly TRBD2 (6 bases). This CDR3 comprises 13 residues. Germline CDR1 SQVTM, CDR2 ANQGSEA. The V and J ends lost 4 bases and 3 bases respectively, with 13 bases between them.

The genes are TRBV6-5 and TRBJ1-2, with 8 bases aligning to TRBD1. V shed 2 bases and J 4 bases; nucleotides not matched to a gene: 9. This CDR3 contains 16 residues. Germline V lookup: CDR1 MNHEY, CDR2 SVGAGI. The chain's CDR3 is CASSYGRGTGPYGYTF. CDR3 sequence (DNA): TGTGCCAGCAGTTACGGCAGGGGGACAGGTCCCTATGGCTACACCTTC.

Turning to this clonotype: At one end the junction does not follow the germline gene, possibly because of a read error. The chain couples TRBV7-6 to TRBJ1-5; D remains ambiguous. From germline, CDR1 is SGHVS and CDR2 FNYEAQ. There are 12 residues in the CDR3. The CDR3 loop reads CASSLAIGKLFF. In nucleotides, the CDR3 is TGTGCCAGCAGCTTAGCGATAGGGAAGCTTTTTTTT.

The chain couples TRBV7-6 to TRBJ2-1; D possibly uses TRBD1 or TRBD2 (6 bases each). The CDR3 is made up of 15 amino acids. The germline V gene encodes CDR1 SGHVS and CDR2 FNYEAQ. The ends were cut back, 2 bases at V and 5 bases at J, with 13 bases in the middle. CDR3 protein: CASSLPYRGHNEQFF. The DNA for the CDR3 is TGTGCCAGCAGCTTACCTTATCGGGGGCACAATGAGCAGTTCTTC.

This clonotype was seen a few times. The chain employs TRBV4-3 and TRBJ2-5; D is uncertain. The CDR3 loop spans 15 amino acids. V lost 1 base to trimming and J lost 5 bases, with 14 bases between them. CDR1 is LGHNA, CDR2 YSLEER, per germline. The CDR3 DNA reads TGCGCCAGCAGCCAAGGAGGTGGCCGGGTGGAGACCCAGTACTTC. This sequence encodes CASSQGGGRVETQYF.

J is TRBJ2-1 and V is TRBV12-3 or TRBV12-4; TRBD2 matches 7 bases. The V gene end was trimmed by 6 bases and the J gene end by 6 bases; junction bases not matched to a gene: 11. This CDR3 contains 15 residues. In nucleotides, the CDR3 is TGTGCCAGCAGCCCCCCCCTAGGACTAGTCAATGAGCAGTTCTTC. Protein product: CASSPPLGLVNEQFF.

The chain joins TRBV15 to TRBJ2-7, with TRBD2 matching over 10 bases. CDR3 length equals 15 residues. After removal of 6 bases from V and 1 base from J, the junction contained 6 bases not matched to a gene. The germline CDR1 and CDR2 sequences are LNHNV and YYDKDF (reference sequence). This CDR3 reads CATRAGLAASYEQYV. In DNA form, the CDR3 reads TGTGCCACCAGAGCTGGACTAGCGGCTTCCTACGAGCAGTACGTC.

This clonotype was seen repeatedly, ten times or more. The chain carries TRBV7-2 and TRBJ2-1; D possibly corresponds to TRBD1 (6 bases). CDR3 length equals 14 residues. The ends were cut back, 5 bases at V and 6 bases at J, with 14 bases in the middle. Per germline, CDR1 SGHTA and CDR2 FQGNSA. The CDR3 reads CASSLGTFSNEQFF. In DNA, the CDR3 is TGTGCCAGCAGCCTTGGGACATTTTCCAATGAGCAGTTCTTC.

In this sample, this clonotype turned up a few times. This rearrangement joins TRBV27 to TRBJ2-1; the D gene is possibly TRBD2 (5 bases). The CDR3 has 12 amino acids. V was shortened by 4 bases and J by 7 bases, with 8 bases between the two germline ends. CDR1 MNHEY and CDR2 SMNVEV come from the germline V gene (reference sequence). In DNA, the CDR3 is TGTGCCAGCAGTTCTTGGGAGAATGAGCAGTTCTTC. It codes for CASSSWENEQFF.

This clonotype was counted between two and nine times. The chain uses TRBV19 and TRBJ1-5; 8 bases line up with TRBD1. The CDR3 consists of 13 residues. The trim removed 5 bases at V and 6 bases at J, leaving 3 bases unmatched. Germline CDR1 and CDR2: LNHDA and SQIVND (reference sequence). The CDR3 is CASSPQGGQPQHF. The CDR3 DNA reads as TGTGCCAGTAGTCCACAGGGGGGTCAGCCCCAGCATTTT.

This clonotype came up a few times. This rearrangement joins TRBV20-1 to TRBJ2-5, with a possible D match to TRBD2 (6 bases). The germline V gene has CDR1 DFQATT and CDR2 SNEGSKA (reference sequence). V was trimmed by 1 base and J by 2 bases, leaving 14 bases between them. This CDR3 spans 15 amino acids. In nucleotides, the CDR3 is TGCAGTGCTAGAGGGGACGGGACTGCACAAGAGACCCAGTACTTC. Protein: CSARGDGTAQETQYF.

The table lists this clonotype with many counts. This chain uses TRBV6-2 or TRBV6-3 with TRBJ2-7; D is uncertain. V lost 5 bases and J lost 4, with 12 bases in between. This CDR3 has 13 residues. From germline, CDR1 is MNHEY and CDR2 SVGEGT. CDR3 DNA: TGTGCCAGCAGTCAACATGCATTATACGAGCAGTACGTC. Translating it yields CASSQHALYEQYV.